These 21 T cell receptor beta chains were sequenced from one sample in a study of graft-versus-host responses after intestinal transplantation. This table comes from immunoSEQ multiplex PCR, and its TCRdb copy is limited to in-frame clones, with some not included. The sample carries tens of thousands of clones, over 85% recorded once. Sequencing was performed on bone marrow, taken roughly 780 days after intestinal transplantation. Receptors originate from a human patient who received an intestinal transplant, so some T cells may come from the graft donor.

The chain links TRBV5-1 to TRBJ2-7; 8 bases fit TRBD1. This CDR3 has 15 amino acids. CDR1 is SGHRS, CDR2 YFSETQ, per germline. V gave up 0 bases and J gave up 9 bases; unmatched junction bases: 11. DNA of the CDR3: TGCGCCAGCAGCTTGGCATTGGACAGGGATGGGTCGCAGTACTTC. The encoded protein is CASSLALDRDGSQYF.

A single count supports this clone. The chain carries TRBV10-1 and TRBJ2-1; 7 bases agree with TRBD2. This CDR3 comprises 14 residues. Germline CDR1 and CDR2: WNHNN and SYGVQD (reference sequence). V lost 3 bases, J lost 6 bases, and 5 bases stayed unmatched. The CDR3 protein is CASSDGLGVNEQFF. As DNA, the CDR3 is TGCGCCAGCAGTGATGGACTAGGGGTCAATGAGCAGTTCTTC.

This CDR3 reads CASSSRLDPYEQYF. CDR3 nucleotide sequence: TGTGCCAGCAGTTCGAGACTAGATCCCTACGAGCAGTACTTC. The chain couples TRBV28 to TRBJ2-7, with D possibly being TRBD2 (6 bases). V lost 4 bases and J 2 bases, leaving 12 bases between the germline ends. There are 14 residues in the CDR3. Per the germline V gene, CDR1 is MDHEN and CDR2 is SYDVKM.

As regards this clone: This sample also contains other DNA sequences that code for the same CDR3. V is TRBV5-1 and J is TRBJ2-2; TRBD1 agrees at 9 bases. This CDR3 is 15 amino acids long. J gave up 5 bases and V 3 bases, and 5 bases lay outside the gene matches. CDR1 is SGHRS and CDR2 is YFSETQ in the germline V gene. CDR3 loop: CASSWAGTGTGELFF. The CDR3 DNA reads as TGCGCCAGCAGCTGGGCCGGGACAGGGACCGGGGAGCTGTTTTTT.

The gene calls are TRBV6-5 and TRBJ2-7; TRBD2 agrees at 7 bases. Germline V gene lookup returns CDR1 MNHEY and CDR2 SVGAGI. This CDR3 has 14 amino acids. With V trimmed by 6 bases and J by 5 bases, 10 bases remained unmatched. Here the CDR3 reads CASRVAGRVHEQYF. CDR3 in DNA: TGTGCCAGCAGAGTGGCGGGGAGGGTCCACGAGCAGTACTTC.

In regard to this clone: Other DNA sequences in this sample translate to the same CDR3. This chain joins TRBV10-3 and TRBJ1-1; D may be TRBD1 (6 bases). Per germline, CDR1 ENHRY and CDR2 SYGVKD. Trimming pared 3 bases from V and 1 base from J, leaving 12 bases between. The CDR3 totals 15 residues. The CDR3 DNA follows: TGTGCCATCAGTGAACGTCAGGGGAGGAACACTGAAGCTTTCTTT. Residues: CAISERQGRNTEAFF.

V usage is TRBV6-5 and J usage is TRBJ2-1, with D possibly being TRBD1 or TRBD2 (5 bases each). Trimming took off 2 bases at V and 3 bases at J, with 8 bases between the two ends. The CDR3 has 14 amino acids. Germline CDR1 MNHEY, CDR2 SVGAGI. CDR3 amino acids: CASSYEGSYNEQFF. DNA of the CDR3: TGTGCCAGCAGTTACGAGGGGAGCTACAATGAGCAGTTCTTC.

The rearrangement joins TRBV2 to TRBJ1-4, with D hard to call. Germline CDR1 SNHLY, CDR2 FYNNEI. The CDR3 runs 14 residues. V dropped 4 bases and J dropped 9 bases, with 15 bases sitting between them. The CDR3 sequence: CASSVENYGQKLFF. CDR3 in DNA: TGTGCCAGCAGTGTAGAGAATTACGGGCAAAAACTGTTTTTT.

The genes are TRBV4-1 and TRBJ1-1; 7 bases align to TRBD1. The V segment lost 1 base and the J segment 3 bases; nucleotides outside the gene matches: 5. The CDR3 covers 15 residues. Germline values: CDR1 MGHRA, CDR2 YSYEKL. CDR3 amino acids: CASSQVGQADTEAFF. In DNA form, the CDR3 reads TGCGCCAGCAGCCAAGTCGGACAGGCGGACACTGAAGCTTTCTTT.

The chain joins TRBV30 to TRBJ1-4; no clear D gene. Per germline, CDR1 GTSNPN and CDR2 SVGIG (reference sequence). V was cut by 0 bases and J by 8 bases, with 10 bases left in between. The length of the CDR3 is 13 residues. For the CDR3, the DNA is TGTGCCTGGAGTGTCCGGCAGGCAGAAAAACTGTTTTTT. Encoded protein: CAWSVRQAEKLFF.

The chain employs TRBV5-1 and TRBJ2-2; no clear D. CDR3 length equals 14 residues. The germline V and J ends were trimmed by 1 base and 3 bases, with 7 bases remaining between them. Germline V gives CDR1 SGHRS, CDR2 YFSETQ. CDR3 bases: TGCGCCAGCAGCTTGTTGGAGTACACCGGGGAGCTGTTTTTT. It is translated as CASSLLEYTGELFF.

The chain has TRBV18 and TRBJ1-6, with D possibly matching TRBD1 (5 bases). Per the germline V gene, CDR1 is KGHSH and CDR2 is LQKENI. V was pared by 4 bases and J by 8 bases, with 6 bases between. The CDR3 extends over 12 amino acids. CDR3 amino acids: CASSLQDSPLHF. The CDR3 coding sequence is TGTGCCAGCTCACTACAGGATTCACCCCTCCACTTT.

This chain uses TRBV6-8 with TRBJ2-1; the D gene is possibly TRBD1 (6 bases). V lost 5 bases and J lost 6, with 11 bases in between. The germline CDR1 and CDR2 sequences are MNHGY and SAAAGT. The CDR3 has 13 amino acids. The CDR3 coding sequence is TGTGCCAGCAGTCAGGACAGCCGCAATGAGCAGTTCTTC. Translated, it gives CASSQDSRNEQFF.

The chain joins TRBV5-4 to TRBJ2-5; 8 bases fit TRBD2. The CDR3 spans 12 residues. Germline trimming cut 4 bases from V and 5 bases from J; bases unmatched to any gene: 1. Germline CDR1 SGHNT, CDR2 YYREEE (reference sequence). The CDR3 nucleotides are TGTGCCAGCAGCCGGACTAGCGAGACCCAGTACTTC. It specifies CASSRTSETQYF.

The V gene is TRBV5-6, the J gene TRBJ1-4; D gene unclear. Germline CDR1 SGHDT, CDR2 YYEEEE. V lost 1 base, J lost 3 bases, and 16 bases lay in between. This CDR3 region has 17 residues. DNA of the CDR3: TGTGCCAGCAGCTTGTTACTAGAGGACGGACCTAATGAAAAACTGTTTTTT. It is translated as CASSLLLEDGPNEKLFF.

This clone was seen just once. This rearrangement joins TRBV27 to TRBJ1-4; weak D call: TRBD1 (6 bases). Germline V gene sequence: CDR1 MNHEY, CDR2 SMNVEV (reference sequence). This CDR3 is built from 14 residues. V lost 5 bases and J 5 bases, leaving 12 bases between the germline ends. The chain's CDR3 is CASSNREVNEKLFF. Written as DNA, the CDR3 is TGTGCCAGCAGTAACAGGGAAGTGAATGAAAAACTGTTTTTT.

The V and J genes are TRBV11-2 and TRBJ2-5; 8 bases map to TRBD2. The CDR3 contains 15 residues. Per germline, CDR1 SGHAT and CDR2 FQNNGV. The V gene end was trimmed by 5 bases and the J gene end by 3 bases; junction bases not matched to a gene: 8. The CDR3 is CASSRGTSGKETQYF. In DNA, the CDR3 is TGTGCCAGCAGCCGGGGAACTAGCGGAAAAGAGACCCAGTACTTC. The variable domain in full, completed from reference TRBV11-2 and TRBJ2-5, reads EAGVAQSPRYKIIEKRQSVAFWCNPISGHATLYWYQQILGQGPKLLIQFQNNGVVDDSQLPKDRFSAERLKGVDSTLKIQPAKLEDSAVYLCASSRGTSGKETQYFGPGTRLLVL.

This chain joins TRBV11-2 and TRBJ2-4; weak D call: TRBD1 (6 bases). Germline CDR1 reads SGHAT; CDR2 reads FQNNGV. Trimming shortened V by 4 bases and J by 2 bases, and 15 bases separated the two germline ends. This CDR3 has 16 amino acids. The CDR3 here is CASSSWGLQSKNIQYF. In DNA, the CDR3 is TGTGCCAGCAGCTCCTGGGGGCTACAGTCCAAAAACATTCAGTACTTC. Drawing the rest from reference TRBV11-2 and TRBJ2-4, the complete variable domain is EAGVAQSPRYKIIEKRQSVAFWCNPISGHATLYWYQQILGQGPKLLIQFQNNGVVDDSQLPKDRFSAERLKGVDSTLKIQPAKLEDSAVYLCASSSWGLQSKNIQYFGAGTRLSVL.

V gene TRBV13 combines with J gene TRBJ2-4; 10 positions agree with TRBD2. CDR3 length: 15 residues. The V segment lost 5 bases and the J segment 3 bases; nucleotides outside the gene matches: 4. Germline V gene data show CDR1 as PRHDT and CDR2 as FYEKMQ (reference sequence). This chain's CDR3 is CASSPGTSVKNIQYF. In DNA, the CDR3 is TGTGCCAGCAGCCCGGGGACTAGCGTCAAAAACATTCAGTACTTC.

The chain is built from TRBV9 and TRBJ2-1, with 8 bases matching TRBD1. The germline gives CDR1 SGDLS, CDR2 YYNGEE. Trimming cost V 3 bases and J 0 bases; bases outside gene matches: 5. CDR3 length equals 16 residues. Here the CDR3 reads CASSGGTGSSYNEQFF. CDR3 sequence (DNA): TGTGCCAGCAGCGGGGGGACAGGCAGCTCCTACAATGAGCAGTTCTTC.

This chain uses TRBV5-4 with TRBJ2-7, with 9 bases fitting TRBD1. Germline CDR1 reads SGHNT; CDR2 reads YYREEE (reference sequence). Unmatched junction bases numbered 8, after V lost 3 bases and J lost 7 bases. The CDR3 loop spans 14 amino acids. The CDR3 here is CASSYKTGGEEQYF. The CDR3 DNA sequence: TGTGCCAGCAGCTATAAGACAGGGGGTGAAGAGCAGTACTTC.